This T cell receptor beta chain was retrieved from a study of response to subunit inactivated influenza vaccine. The V end lost 4 bases, the J end lost 7 bases, and 8 bases lay between the germline ends. Germline V gene lookup returns CDR1 DFQATT and CDR2 SNEGSKA (reference sequence). The length of the CDR3 is 11 residues. For this clonotype: No antigen is known for it.

General study points: Authors suggested each seasonal influenza vaccination recruits few new T cells.

TCRdb passed the RT-PCR reads through MiXCR, listing each CDR3 protein once. The data show 500,000 to 600,000 distinct CDR3 sequences, approximately 17% seen once. The chain links TRBV20-1 to TRBJ2-1; D is ambiguous. This clonotype was obtained from a man between 50 and 69 years old who received an inactivated influenza vaccine. This specimen was CD4+ T cells sorted from PBMCs, taken roughly 24 months after vaccination. CDR3 amino acids: CSANVGNEQFF. Here the CDR3 DNA reads TGCAGTGCTAATGTGGGAAATGAGCAGTTCTTC.